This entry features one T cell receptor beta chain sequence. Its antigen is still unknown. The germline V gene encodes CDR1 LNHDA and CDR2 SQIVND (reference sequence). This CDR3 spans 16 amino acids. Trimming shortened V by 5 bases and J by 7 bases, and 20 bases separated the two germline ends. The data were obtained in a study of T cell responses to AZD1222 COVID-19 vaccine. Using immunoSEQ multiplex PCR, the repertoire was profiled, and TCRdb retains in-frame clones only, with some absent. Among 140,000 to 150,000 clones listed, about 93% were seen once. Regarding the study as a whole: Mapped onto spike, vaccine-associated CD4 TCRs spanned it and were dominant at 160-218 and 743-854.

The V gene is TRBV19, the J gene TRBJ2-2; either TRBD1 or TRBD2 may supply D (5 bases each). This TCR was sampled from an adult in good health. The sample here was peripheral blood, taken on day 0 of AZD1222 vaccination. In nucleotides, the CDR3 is TGTGCCAGTAGTCCACGGGACCACGCGCCCCGCGGGGAGCTGTTTTTT. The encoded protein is CASSPRDHAPRGELFF.